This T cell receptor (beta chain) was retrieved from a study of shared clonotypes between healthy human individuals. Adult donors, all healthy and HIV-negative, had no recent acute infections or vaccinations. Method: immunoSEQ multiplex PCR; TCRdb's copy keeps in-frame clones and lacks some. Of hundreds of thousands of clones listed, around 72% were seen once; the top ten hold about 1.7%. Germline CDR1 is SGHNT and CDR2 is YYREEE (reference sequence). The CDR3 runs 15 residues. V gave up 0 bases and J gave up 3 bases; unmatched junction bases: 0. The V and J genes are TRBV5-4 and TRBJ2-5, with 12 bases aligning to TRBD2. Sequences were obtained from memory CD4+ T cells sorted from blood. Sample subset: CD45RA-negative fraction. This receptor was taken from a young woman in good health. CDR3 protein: CASSLGLAGEETQYF. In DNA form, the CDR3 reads TGTGCCAGCAGCTTGGGACTAGCGGGAGAAGAGACCCAGTACTTC. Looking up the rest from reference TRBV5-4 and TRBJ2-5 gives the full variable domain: ETGVTQSPTHLIKTRGQQVTLRCSSQSGHNTVSWYQQALGQGPQFIFQYYREEENGRGNFPPRFSGLQFPNYSSELNVNALELDDSALYLCASSLGLAGEETQYFGPGTRLLVL.